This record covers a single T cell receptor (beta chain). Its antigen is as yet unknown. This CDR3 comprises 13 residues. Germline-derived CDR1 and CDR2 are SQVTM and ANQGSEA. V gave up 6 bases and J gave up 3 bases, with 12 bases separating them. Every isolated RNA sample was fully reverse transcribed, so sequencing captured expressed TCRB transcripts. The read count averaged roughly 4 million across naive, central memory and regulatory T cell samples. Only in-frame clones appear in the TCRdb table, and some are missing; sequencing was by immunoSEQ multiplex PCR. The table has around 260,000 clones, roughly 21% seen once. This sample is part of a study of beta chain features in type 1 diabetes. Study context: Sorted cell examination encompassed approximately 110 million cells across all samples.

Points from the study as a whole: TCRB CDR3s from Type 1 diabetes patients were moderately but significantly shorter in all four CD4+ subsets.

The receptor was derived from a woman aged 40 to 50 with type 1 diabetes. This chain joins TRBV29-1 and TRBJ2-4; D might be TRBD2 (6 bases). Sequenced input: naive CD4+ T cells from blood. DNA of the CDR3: TGCAGCGTCGCGGAGGGGAGCAAAAACATTCAGTACTTC. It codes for CSVAEGSKNIQYF.